What follows is one T cell receptor (beta chain) and its context. Its specificity is unknown. These data belong to a study of regulatory dendritic cells for organ transplantation. Memory T cells were CD45RO+, naive were CD45RA+, sorted by FACS. Clones were read by immunoSEQ multiplex PCR, and TCRdb kept only the in-frame ones, dropping some. The sample has about 34,000 clones; roughly 89% are singletons. CDR1 and CDR2 (germline): SGHTA, FQGTGA. V gave up 5 bases and J gave up 4 bases; unmatched junction bases: 10. This CDR3 is 15 amino acids long. Broader study findings: Between individuals, the alloreactive memory CD8+ T cell pool differed considerably. Memory T cells were less diverse than naive, with memory CD8+ most oligoclonal. Mature dendritic cells appeared to drive more memory CD8+ clonal expansion than regulatory ones.

The sequencing input was naive CD4+ T cells from blood. Subset given: CD45RA+ naive T cells. The chain employs TRBV7-3 and TRBJ1-1; 7 bases map to TRBD1. The receptor comes from a human donor in good health. The CDR3 DNA sequence: TGTGCCAGCAGCCCCAAGACAGGGCGGTCCACTGAAGCTTTCTTT. Its translation: CASSPKTGRSTEAFF. Together with reference TRBV7-3 and TRBJ1-1, the CDR3 gives the full variable domain: GAGVSQTPSNKVTEKGKYVELRCDPISGHTALYWYRQSLGQGPEFLIYFQGTGAADDSGLPNDRFFAVRPEGSVSTLKIQRTERGDSAVYLCASSPKTGRSTEAFFGQGTRLTVV.